The rows below give T cell receptor beta chains drawn from one sample of a study of shared clonotypes between healthy human individuals. Profiled with immunoSEQ multiplex PCR; TCRdb holds only in-frame clones, not every one. This sample carries about 680,000 clones, around four fifths of them seen once, and the ten largest clones take around 1.7%. Material: memory CD4+ T cells sorted from blood. The receptors originated from a woman aged 25-40 years in good health. Each CDR3 is given with its conserved first and last residue. The D gene is left open where the match is weak. Some rows mark clone size as missing; the rest say once, few, many or name a class of expanded clone.

>once|TRBD1|TRBV28|TRBJ1-3
TGTGCCAGCACGACAGGGTTAGGAGGAAACACCATATATTTT
CASTTGLGGNTIYF
>many|-|TRBV9|TRBJ2-3
TGTGCCAGCAGTGCTGAGGTGGGTGCAGATACGCAGTATTTT
CASSAEVGADTQYF
>-|-|TRBV7-9|TRBJ1-4
TGTGCCAGCAGCTTAGAGGGCCAGAAACTGTTTTTT
CASSLEGQKLFF
>many|-|TRBV30|TRBJ1-2
TGTGCTACGAGAACGCGAGTCAGGGTAAACTATGGCTACACCTTC
CATRTRVRVNYGYTF
>-|TRBD2|TRBV19|TRBJ2-7
TGTGCCAGTAGTATACGGCTAGCGGTCTACGAGCAGTACTTC
CASSIRLAVYEQYF
>-|TRBD1|TRBV11-2|TRBJ2-3
TGTGCCAGCACCCTACAGGGGTACAGCACAGATACGCAGTATTTT
CASTLQGYSTDTQYF
>-|TRBD1|TRBV25-1|TRBJ1-2
TGTGCCAGTGCTACCTCCGGGACAGGGGGTACCTATGGCTACACCTTC
CASATSGTGGTYGYTF
>-|-|TRBV6-5|TRBJ2-3
TGTGCCAGCAGGGGCGTTAGCACAGATACGCAGTATTTT
CASRGVSTDTQYF
>-|-|TRBV2|TRBJ2-1
TGTGCCAGCAGCCCAAGGGGGGCGGTGAGGTGGAATGAGCAGTTCTTC
CASSPRGAVRWNEQFF
>-|-|TRBV7-9|TRBJ2-7
TGTGCCAGCAGCTTAGTCGGGCCCCGGGTCGACGAGCAGTACTTC
CASSLVGPRVDEQYF
>-|-|TRBV18|TRBJ1-5
TGTGCCAGCTCATCTGGGTTAATTGGTTTTGCCAATCAGCCCCAGCATTTT
CASSSGLIGFANQPQHF
>-|-|TRBV6-1|TRBJ2-7
TGTGCCAGCAGTGAAGCGGTTGGCGCCTCCTACGAGCAGTACTTC
CASSEAVGASYEQYF
>few|-|TRBV6-6|TRBJ2-2
TGTGCCAGCAGTCGAGCCCAGAACACCGGGGAGCTGTTTTTT
CASSRAQNTGELFF
>-|-|TRBV21-1|TRBJ2-1
TGTGCCAGCAGCAAAGAGGGGTTTTACAATGAGCAGTTCTTC
CASSKEGFYNEQFF
>-|TRBD2|TRBV19|TRBJ2-3
TGTGCCAGTAGCCTAGCGGGAGGGCTCGGAGGCACAGATACGCAGTATTTT
CASSLAGGLGGTDTQYF
>once|TRBD2|TRBV6-6|TRBJ2-7
TGTGCCAGCAGTTACCAAACTAGCGGATACTCCTACGAGCAGTACTTC
CASSYQTSGYSYEQYF
>-|-|TRBV11-2|TRBJ1-1
TGTGCCAGCAGCTTAAACAGCCAGAACACTGAAGCTTTCTTT
CASSLNSQNTEAFF
>few|-|TRBV29-1|TRBJ1-5
TGCAGCGTTGTGGGCTCGGGGCTCGATCAGCCCCAGCATTTT
CSVVGSGLDQPQHF
>-|TRBD2|TRBV10-3|TRBJ2-3
TGTGCCATCAGGAGGTCTAGCGGGAGGGCAGATACGCAGTATTTT
CAIRRSSGRADTQYF
>-|-|TRBV6-5|TRBJ2-1
TGTGCCAGCAGTTCCCCCGACAGGTACAATGAGCAGTTCTTC
CASSSPDRYNEQFF
>-|-|TRBV27|TRBJ2-1
TGTGCCAGCAGTCCCAACAGATACAATGAGCAGTTCTTC
CASSPNRYNEQFF
>-|TRBD1|TRBV9|TRBJ2-1
TGTGCCAGCAGCGTAGTGGGGGGAGGGACAGGGCCTGAGCAGTTCTTC
CASSVVGGGTGPEQFF
>few|TRBD2|TRBV28|TRBJ2-3
TGTGCCAGCAGTCGACTAGCGGGAGAGCCAGATACGCAGTATTTT
CASSRLAGEPDTQYF
>-|-|TRBV6-5|TRBJ1-1
TGTGCCAGCAGTCAGGTTCAGGGCCCGGCCACTGAAGCTTTCTTT
CASSQVQGPATEAFF
>-|TRBD1|TRBV2|TRBJ1-1
TGTGCCAGCACCTTAGAGACAGGGGCGCTTACTGAAGCTTTCTTT
CASTLETGALTEAFF